The text below deals with one T cell receptor beta chain. Its antigen remains unknown. This entry is derived from a study of T cells in localized non-small cell lung cancer. The CDR3 covers 14 residues. V gave up 3 bases and J gave up 11 bases, with 19 bases separating them. Per the germline V gene, CDR1 is KGHSH and CDR2 is LQKENI. Repertoires were generated with immunoSEQ multiplex PCR, while TCRdb's copy carries only in-frame clones and drops some. The table shows some 130,000 clones, with about 89% occurring only once. Whole-study results and caveats: One tumor region alone was sequenced, and heterogeneity therefore remains possible.

The sample here was peripheral blood, taken before any cancer treatment. The receptor comes from a female donor older than 55 with stage I lung adenocarcinoma. The J gene is TRBJ1-1, the V gene TRBV18, with D perhaps matching TRBD1 (5 bases). Written as DNA, the CDR3 is TGTGCCAGCTCACCTATGGGGGGGGTCGAGAAGGCTTTCTTT. It yields the protein CASSPMGGVEKAFF.